These 10 T cell receptor beta chains were all obtained from the same sample, sequenced in a study of shared clonotypes between healthy human individuals. In the naive CD8 group, cells lacked CD45RO and were positively selected for CCR7, so terminally differentiated effector memory CD45RA+ cells were left out. The assay was immunoSEQ multiplex PCR, and TCRdb's table has in-frame clones only and misses some. The table has some 2,000,000 clones, roughly 94% seen once. Material: naive CD8+ T cells sorted from blood. The receptors derive from a man aged 18-30 years in good health.

Concerning this clone itself: The same CDR3 can be traced to other DNA sequences in this sample. The J gene is TRBJ1-5, the V gene TRBV6-5; D remains unclear. This CDR3 contains 15 residues. Trimming left V 2 bases short and J 1 base short, with 9 bases between. CDR1 is MNHEY, CDR2 SVGAGI, per germline. The CDR3 nucleotides read TGTGCCAGCAGTTACGGGGTTGGGAGCAATCAGCCCCAGCATTTT. It codes for CASSYGVGSNQPQHF.

As DNA, the CDR3 is TGCGCCAGCAGCCTCATGGGGACAGGGCAAACTAGCACAGATACGCAGTATTTT. This encodes CASSLMGTGQTSTDTQYF. The chain recombines TRBV4-1 with TRBJ2-3; TRBD1 aligns across 9 bases. With V trimmed by 4 bases and J by 0 bases, 11 bases remained unmatched. CDR3 size: 18 residues. Germline V CDR1 and CDR2: MGHRA, YSYEKL.

The chain links TRBV7-6 to TRBJ2-1; D is ambiguous. Germline CDR1 is SGHVS and CDR2 is FNYEAQ. V lost 5 bases to trimming and J lost 7 bases, with 9 bases between them. The CDR3 spans 12 residues. CDR3 DNA: TGTGCCAGCAGCCCCGGACGGAATGAGCAGTTCTTC. Its translation is CASSPGRNEQFF.

J is TRBJ2-1 and V is TRBV27; D unresolved. V lost 2 bases and J 5 bases, leaving 10 bases between the germline ends. Germline CDR1 reads MNHEY; CDR2 reads SMNVEV (reference sequence). CDR3 length: 14 residues. The CDR3 spells CASSLDRDDNEQFF. The CDR3, as DNA: TGTGCCAGCAGTTTAGACCGTGACGACAATGAGCAGTTCTTC.

The V gene is TRBV7-9, the J gene TRBJ1-2; 11 nucleotides align to TRBD1. Germline V lookup: CDR1 SEHNR, CDR2 FQNEAQ (reference sequence). The V segment lost 4 bases and the J segment 3 bases; nucleotides outside the gene matches: 7. The CDR3 runs to 16 residues. The CDR3 here is CASSSLRTGGDYGYTF. The CDR3 DNA is TGTGCCAGCAGCTCACTTCGGACAGGGGGCGACTATGGCTACACCTTC.

The chain combines TRBV2 with TRBJ1-5; possible D gene TRBD1, 6 bases. From germline, CDR1 is SNHLY and CDR2 FYNNEI. Trimming stripped 8 bases from V and 0 bases from J, with 14 bases between. The CDR3 totals 15 residues. The CDR3 is CASSRTDYSNQPQHF. The DNA for the CDR3 is TGTGCCAGCTCCCGGACAGACTATAGCAATCAGCCCCAGCATTTT.

The count of this clone is one. The rearrangement links TRBV14 to TRBJ1-2, with D possibly TRBD1 on 6 matching bases. V was clipped by 4 bases and J by 6 bases, with 21 bases between them. There are 16 residues in the CDR3. Germline lookup yields CDR1 SGHDN and CDR2 FVKESK. The CDR3 loop is CASSPSVWGLRNGYTF. In nucleotides, the CDR3 is TGTGCCAGCAGCCCATCGGTGTGGGGGCTACGGAATGGCTACACCTTC.

This chain uses TRBV4-3 with TRBJ2-1, with D tentatively TRBD2 (5 bases). With 6 bases removed from V and 3 bases from J, the gap between germline ends came to 15 bases. The CDR3 is made up of 15 amino acids. CDR1 and CDR2 from the germline V gene are LGHNA and YSLEER. CDR3: CASSMMSGSYNEQFF. CDR3 nucleotide sequence: TGCGCCAGCAGTATGATGTCTGGGAGCTACAATGAGCAGTTCTTC.

The rearrangement joins TRBV6-1 to TRBJ1-1; a possible D gene is TRBD1 (6 bases). This CDR3 comprises 15 residues. Germline V gene sequence: CDR1 MNHNS, CDR2 SASEGT. V lost 4 bases to trimming and J lost 0 bases, with 12 bases between them. CDR3 amino acids: CASSVTGTMNTEAFF. The CDR3 bases are TGTGCCAGCAGTGTGACAGGAACCATGAACACTGAAGCTTTCTTT.

The CDR3, as DNA: TGTGCCATCAGTGAGTCGATAAGAGTCGGAGGACAGCTCTATGGCTACACCTTC. Translating gives CAISESIRVGGQLYGYTF. The J gene is TRBJ1-2, the V gene TRBV10-3, with TRBD1 as a possible D gene (6 bases). Germline CDR1 ENHRY, CDR2 SYGVKD. V was shortened by 0 bases and J by 4 bases, with 21 bases between the two germline ends. The CDR3 runs to 18 residues.